The following is a T cell receptor beta chain sequence with its context. Germline-derived CDR1 and CDR2 are LGHNA and YNFKEQ. V was trimmed by 0 bases and J by 4 bases, leaving 9 bases between them. This CDR3 is 14 amino acids long. This entry comes from a study of blood T cell repertoires in COVID-19. Study as a whole: Specimens from acute and convalescent COVID-19 originated in the United States, Italy and Spain. Nucleic acid was either cDNA or gDNA, and it came from T cells, B-cell-depleted T cells, or PBMCs.

Authors' methods: Estimated nucleated cell counts came from reference gene primer amplification. Profiling relied on immunoSEQ multiplex PCR, and the TCRdb table lists in-frame clones only, not all of them. The V and J calls and clone size are taken from that table; D and trimming were inferred from the DNA. The data hold tens of thousands of clones, with over 65% observed a single time. Sequenced sample: peripheral blood. V usage is TRBV4-2 and J usage is TRBJ1-2; D not resolved. This clonotype originated in a woman between 70 and 85 years old with acute or convalescent COVID-19. CDR3 residues: CASSQDQQPYGYTF. CDR3 bases: TGTGCCAGCAGCCAAGATCAACAGCCCTATGGCTACACCTTC.